This T cell receptor (beta chain) was retrieved from a study of T-cell reconstitution after alpha-beta-depleted transplantation in children. Notes on the study in general: Reportedly, only several hundred clones from non-depleted graft cells drove alpha-beta T-cell counts at about two months. T-cell counts and diversity at one year post-transplant came mainly from newly produced T cells.

On this clonotype itself: Its antigen is as yet unknown.

Deletions cut 3 bases from V and 1 base from J, with 4 bases between. Per the germline V gene, CDR1 is SQVTM and CDR2 is ANQGSEA. The CDR3 covers 12 residues. During its preparation, the TCRbeta library received unique molecular identifiers. MiXCR, applied by TCRdb to the PCR reads, yields one record per CDR3 protein. The sample lists about 980,000 distinct CDR3 sequences, less than 30% occurring once. This receptor was obtained from a boy under three years old who had a stem cell transplant for SCID, so the T cells may come from the graft donor. The V and J genes are TRBV29-1 and TRBJ2-4; D ambiguous. The material sequenced was PBMCs, mostly from graft donor cells, taken 360 days after TCRalphabeta/CD19-depleted stem cell transplant. The CDR3: CSVERAKNIQYF. In DNA, the CDR3 is TGCAGCGTTGAGAGGGCCAAAAACATTCAGTACTTC.